A selection of T cell receptor beta chains follows, all from one sample in a study of cytotoxic CD8 clonotypes in ibrutinib-treated CLL. Libraries were prepared by immunoSEQ multiplex PCR; TCRdb keeps only in-frame clonotypes and omits some of them. The data show tens of thousands of clones, 45% to 65% seen once. Material: PBMCs, obtained after 12 months of ibrutinib treatment. The receptors were gathered from a human donor with chronic lymphocytic leukemia. Both conserved end residues are part of each CDR3. Fields, in order: J gene, clone size, D gene, V gene, CDR3 protein. A D gene is named only where the DNA matches it firmly. The size entry is marked missing in some rows and otherwise reads once, few, many or a size class.

J gene: TRBJ2-3
clone size: NA
D gene: TRBD2
V gene: TRBV28
CDR3 protein: CASWGGITDTQYF

J gene: TRBJ2-1
clone size: once
D gene: TRBD1
V gene: TRBV7-2
CDR3 protein: CASSTSTGTNSYNEQFF

J gene: TRBJ1-2
clone size: NA
D gene: NA
V gene: TRBV5-4
CDR3 protein: CASSPEAHKSLGGYTF

J gene: TRBJ1-1
clone size: few
D gene: TRBD1
V gene: TRBV27
CDR3 protein: CASSLGAGGYTEAFF

J gene: TRBJ1-5
clone size: NA
D gene: NA
V gene: TRBV25-1
CDR3 protein: CASSDPGAGNQPQHF

J gene: TRBJ1-1
clone size: few
D gene: NA
V gene: TRBV18
CDR3 protein: CASSPSSNTEAEAFF

J gene: TRBJ1-2
clone size: NA
D gene: NA
V gene: TRBV18
CDR3 protein: CASSPAGYGYTF

J gene: TRBJ2-7
clone size: NA
D gene: TRBD1
V gene: TRBV27
CDR3 protein: CASGVTGTGTYEQYF

J gene: TRBJ2-7
clone size: NA
D gene: NA
V gene: TRBV10-3
CDR3 protein: CASSGTRVYEQYF

J gene: TRBJ1-2
clone size: NA
D gene: NA
V gene: TRBV6-5
CDR3 protein: CASSYRKGGGYTF

J gene: TRBJ2-1
clone size: NA
D gene: TRBD1
V gene: TRBV6-1
CDR3 protein: CASSLLDRGRDEQFF

J gene: TRBJ2-7
clone size: NA
D gene: NA
V gene: TRBV27
CDR3 protein: CASSQITGSYEQYF

J gene: TRBJ1-2
clone size: NA
D gene: TRBD1
V gene: TRBV28
CDR3 protein: CASSLWRGRVDGYTF

J gene: TRBJ2-3
clone size: NA
D gene: TRBD1
V gene: TRBV2
CDR3 protein: CASSGDRVTTRTDTQYF

J gene: TRBJ1-2
clone size: many
D gene: TRBD1
V gene: TRBV19
CDR3 protein: CASSGWTGPNYGYTF

J gene: TRBJ2-1
clone size: many
D gene: TRBD1
V gene: TRBV7-8
CDR3 protein: CASSLETGDNEQFF

J gene: TRBJ2-4
clone size: few
D gene: NA
V gene: TRBV29-1
CDR3 protein: CSVKSERVKNIQYF